The clone carrying this TCR beta chain showed up just a few times. This sample stems from a study of blood T cells in healthy people across ages. A J-beta primer mix and a sample-barcoded 5' primer were used in a second PCR of about 7 to 12 cycles. One entry per CDR3 protein results from TCRdb running MiXCR on the 5' RACE reads. The sample consists of around 1.1 million distinct CDR3 sequences, less than 45% of them appearing once. J gave up 8 bases and V 5 bases, and 7 bases lay outside the gene matches. Germline V gives CDR1 MNHNS, CDR2 SASEGT. CDR3 size: 14 residues. The chain joins TRBV6-1 to TRBJ2-4; TRBD1 matches at 9 bases. The sequenced material came from blood. This TCR was recovered from a man between 18 and 29 years old in good health. CDR3 residues: CASSTGQGLDIQYF. Written as DNA, the CDR3 is TGTGCCAGCAGTACGGGACAGGGTTTAGACATTCAGTACTTC.